These 14 T cell receptor beta chains originate from one sample sequenced in a study of blood T cell repertoires in COVID-19. TCRdb keeps only in-frame clones here, not all; method: immunoSEQ multiplex PCR. Among about 270,000 clones listed, more than 75% were seen once. The source material was PBMCs or T cells enriched from blood (not recorded which). The receptors originated from a man aged 18 to 29 who had recovered from COVID-19.

This chain uses TRBV27 with TRBJ2-2; D gene uncertain. Germline V gives CDR1 MNHEY, CDR2 SMNVEV (reference sequence). CDR3 length: 16 residues. Between the trimmed V and J ends, which lost 1 base and 4 bases, there was a span of 13 bases. CDR3 sequence reads: CASSLWHPSVTGELFF. CDR3 DNA sequence: TGTGCCAGCAGTTTATGGCATCCATCTGTCACCGGGGAGCTGTTTTTT.

CDR3 sequence (DNA): TGTGCCTGGAGCGAGGGGGCAGGGGGCTACGAAAAACTGTTTTTT. This encodes CAWSEGAGGYEKLFF. J is TRBJ1-4 and V is TRBV30, with 8 nucleotides matching TRBD1. CDR3 length equals 15 residues. CDR1 and CDR2 from the germline V gene are GTSNPN and SVGIG (reference sequence). V lost 3 bases and J lost 8; bases outside the gene matches: 11.

This rearrangement joins TRBV28 to TRBJ2-5, with D possibly being TRBD2 (5 bases). V lost 1 base to trimming and J lost 1 base, with 16 bases between them. The length of the CDR3 is 17 residues. Germline CDR1 MDHEN, CDR2 SYDVKM. CDR3: CASSLFGEIVSQETQYF. The CDR3 coding sequence is TGTGCCAGCAGTTTATTTGGGGAGATCGTATCCCAAGAGACCCAGTACTTC. Using reference TRBV28 and TRBJ2-5 for the parts outside the CDR3, the full variable domain is DVKVTQSSRYLVKRTGEKVFLECVQDMDHENMFWYRQDPGLGLRLIYFSYDVKMKEKGDIPEGYSVSREKKERFSLILESASTNQTSMYLCASSLFGEIVSQETQYFGPGTRLLVL.

This chain uses TRBV12-3 or TRBV12-4 with TRBJ1-1; D gene ambiguous. The CDR3 consists of 13 residues. The V gene lost 2 bases and the J gene lost 0 bases, with 4 bases spanning the gap. DNA for the CDR3: TGTGCCAGCAGTTTACAGATGAACACTGAAGCTTTCTTT. This codes for CASSLQMNTEAFF.

The CDR3 DNA reads TGTGCCAGCAGCCCTAGGTCGGGGTCCTACGAGCAGTACTTC. As protein: CASSPRSGSYEQYF. J is TRBJ2-7 and V is TRBV11-3, with D maybe TRBD2 (5 bases). The CDR3 extends over 14 amino acids. The germline V gene has CDR1 SGHNT and CDR2 YENEEA. V gave up 5 bases and J gave up 1 base, with 12 bases separating them. Variable domain in full (rest from reference TRBV11-3 and TRBJ2-7): EAGVVQSPRYKIIEKKQPVAFWCNPISGHNTLYWYLQNLGQGPELLIRYENEEAVDDSQLPKDRFSAERLKGVDSTLKIQPAELGDSAVYLCASSPRSGSYEQYFGPGTRLTVT.

V gene TRBV6-4 combines with J gene TRBJ1-6; 7 nucleotides align to TRBD1. Germline lookup yields CDR1 MRHNA and CDR2 SNTAGT. This CDR3 spans 15 amino acids. V gave up 5 bases and J gave up 7 bases; unmatched junction bases: 8. CDR3 nucleotides: TGTGCCAGCAGTCCAAACAGGGGAAGGAATTCACCCCTCCACTTT. It translates to CASSPNRGRNSPLHF.

The gene calls are TRBV4-1 and TRBJ1-2, with 7 positions matching TRBD1. V was clipped by 1 base and J by 4 bases; unmatched bases: 6. CDR1 is MGHRA, CDR2 YSYEKL, per germline. The CDR3 is made up of 15 amino acids. In DNA form, the CDR3 reads TGCGCCAGCAGCCAAGGGGCAGGGGGGAGCTATGGCTACACCTTC. Its protein product is CASSQGAGGSYGYTF.

A few counts support this clone. The chain employs TRBV5-1 and TRBJ1-4; possible D gene TRBD1, 5 bases. The CDR3 has 14 amino acids. The V and J ends lost 4 bases and 6 bases respectively, with 13 bases between them. Germline V gene sequence: CDR1 SGHRS, CDR2 YFSETQ. The CDR3 DNA follows: TGCGCCAGCAGCCTAAGAGACAGTCATGAAAAACTGTTTTTT. As protein: CASSLRDSHEKLFF.

The rearrangement joins TRBV10-3 to TRBJ1-3, with a weak D call TRBD1 (6 bases). Germline loops: CDR1 ENHRY, CDR2 SYGVKD. This CDR3 is 15 amino acids long. V lost 10 bases and J lost 2, with 18 bases in between. CDR3 sequence reads: CATGPGHETGNTIYF. The DNA for the CDR3 is TGTGCCACGGGACCGGGACATGAAACTGGAAACACCATATATTTT.

V gene TRBV18 combines with J gene TRBJ2-7; a weak D match, TRBD2 (5 bases). CDR3 size: 13 residues. V lost 2 bases and J 6 bases, leaving 11 bases between the germline ends. Germline-derived CDR1 and CDR2 are KGHSH and LQKENI. The CDR3 nucleotides read TGTGCCAGCTCACCAGAGAGGAGGAGCGAGCAGTACTTC. Translation: CASSPERRSEQYF.

The CDR3 reads CASSQDLGQLEETQYF. DNA of the CDR3: TGTGCCAGCAGCCAAGATCTCGGACAGCTTGAAGAGACCCAGTACTTC. This chain links TRBV3-1 (or the pseudogene TRBV3-2) with TRBJ2-5; a weak D match, TRBD1 (6 bases). Germline values: CDR1 LGHDT, CDR2 YNNKEL (reference sequence). This CDR3 has 16 residues. Trimming shortened V by 0 bases and J by 3 bases, and 14 bases separated the two germline ends.

V and J are TRBV6-1 and TRBJ1-5; TRBD1 aligns across 9 bases. The CDR3 runs to 15 residues. Germline values: CDR1 MNHNS, CDR2 SASEGT. V was pared by 1 base and J by 5 bases, with 3 bases of the junction left unmatched. Here the CDR3 reads CASSEGTGVHQPQHF. The DNA for the CDR3 is TGTGCCAGCAGTGAAGGGACAGGGGTTCATCAGCCCCAGCATTTT.

V gene TRBV12-3 or TRBV12-4 combines with J gene TRBJ1-4; TRBD1 is a possible D gene (6 bases). CDR3 size: 13 residues. The V gene lost 6 bases and the J gene lost 3 bases, with 8 bases spanning the gap. The CDR3 region is CASRGGPNEKLFF. CDR3 nucleotides: TGTGCCAGCAGGGGGGGGCCTAATGAAAAACTGTTTTTT.

This clone was seen a handful of times. The chain uses TRBV9 and TRBJ1-1, with D perhaps matching TRBD1 (6 bases). The CDR3 is 15 amino acids. Germline loops: CDR1 SGDLS, CDR2 YYNGEE. Deletions cut 0 bases from V and 3 bases from J, with 12 bases between. The CDR3 here is CASSVASTGYTEAFF. CDR3 nucleotides: TGTGCCAGCAGCGTAGCCTCCACAGGGTACACTGAAGCTTTCTTT.